This entry lists 9 T cell receptor beta chains sequenced from one sample in a study of T cells expressing NK-cell markers. TCRdb re-called the 5' RACE reads and gives one entry per CDR3 protein, without DNA. In all, the sample yields about 260,000 distinct CDR3 sequences. Sequenced input: blood T cells: a sorted CD56 or NKG2C T cell subset, CD4+ or CD8+ T cells, or bulk PBMC T cells (not recorded which). The receptors come from a woman between 18 and 75 years old in good health.

J is TRBJ2-2 and V is TRBV29-1. Germline V gives CDR1 SQVTM, CDR2 ANQGSEA. CDR3 size: 16 residues. The CDR3 loop is CSVEDLELANTGELFF.

J is TRBJ2-2 and V is TRBV28; TCRdb names TRBD1, which stays unverified in the absence of DNA. Germline-derived CDR1 and CDR2 are MDHEN and SYDVKM. This CDR3 has 17 residues. The CDR3 protein is CASSSPRQGIRAGELFF.

The chain recombines TRBV5-1 with TRBJ1-4; TCRdb calls TRBD1, which cannot be checked without DNA. CDR1 and CDR2 (germline): SGHRS, YFSETQ. CDR3 length: 15 amino acids. CDR3 residues: CASRARTGHNEKLFF.

V gene TRBV12-3 or TRBV12-4 combines with J gene TRBJ2-3; the TCRdb D gene call, TRBD1, has no DNA to confirm it. The CDR3 loop spans 14 amino acids. The CDR3 is CASSRGSAPDTQYF.

The chain has TRBV7-2 and TRBJ2-1; TCRdb's D call, TRBD1, is unchecked because there is no DNA. The CDR3 has 16 residues. The V gene's germline CDR1 is SGHTA and CDR2 FQGNSA. CDR3 in amino acids: CASSLPRQGINNEQFF.

The chain recombines TRBV7-8 with TRBJ1-6. Germline CDR1 and CDR2: SGHVS and FQNEAQ. The CDR3 contains 12 residues. Here the CDR3 reads CASSLAGSPLHF. Complete variable domain (other parts from reference TRBV7-8 and TRBJ1-6): GAGVSQSPRYKVAKRGQDVALRCDPISGHVSLFWYQQALGQGPEFLTYFQNEAQLDKSGLPSDRFFAERPEGSVSTLKIQRTQQEDSAVYLCASSLAGSPLHFGNGTRLTVT.

The genes are TRBV5-4 and TRBJ2-7; TCRdb gives TRBD1 as the D gene, but with no DNA this cannot be confirmed. Per germline, CDR1 SGHNT and CDR2 YYREEE (reference sequence). The CDR3 loop spans 15 amino acids. The CDR3 is CASSLGRDRTYEQYF.

The rearrangement uses TRBV5-4 and TRBJ2-5; checking the TCRdb D call of TRBD1 is not possible without DNA. Germline loops: CDR1 SGHNT, CDR2 YYREEE (reference sequence). The CDR3 contains 15 residues. CDR3 amino acids: CASSLGTGIQETQYF.

This chain connects TRBV9 to TRBJ1-4. The length of the CDR3 is 14 residues. Germline values: CDR1 SGDLS, CDR2 YYNGEE. CDR3 protein: CASSVTTYGEKLFF. The whole variable domain, remainder taken from reference TRBV9 and TRBJ1-4, is DSGVTQTPKHLITATGQRVTLRCSPRSGDLSVYWYQQSLDQGLQFLIQYYNGEERAKGNILERFSAQQFPDLHSELNLSSLELGDSALYFCASSVTTYGEKLFFGSGTQLSVL.